This T cell receptor beta chain was documented in a study of blood T cell repertoires in COVID-19. Whole-study context: Nucleic acid was either cDNA or gDNA, and it came from T cells, B-cell-depleted T cells, or PBMCs.

Adults between about 18 and 95 years of age took part from under 30 US areas. Participants' own reports of clinical history determined their cohort assignment. Symptom resolution, clearance, or two negative PCRs marked the recovered donors of Cohort 3. Sequenced by immunoSEQ multiplex PCR; TCRdb stores in-frame clones only, minus some. The top ten hold 1.3% of the sample, which has about 380,000 clones, more than 75% seen once. This clone was seen only once. With V trimmed by 5 bases and J by 2 bases, 7 bases remained unmatched. This CDR3 contains 15 residues. Per the germline V gene, CDR1 is LNHNV and CDR2 is YYDKDF (reference sequence).

The material sequenced was PBMCs or T cells enriched from blood (not recorded which). This TCR was sampled from a man in his thirties or forties who had recovered from COVID-19. V is TRBV15 and J is TRBJ1-1; TRBD1 aligns across 8 bases. The CDR3 loop is CATSSGTGENTEAFF. CDR3 sequence (DNA): TGTGCCACCAGCTCCGGGACAGGTGAAAACACTGAAGCTTTCTTT.